Shown below are 10 T cell receptor beta chains from a single sample sequenced in a study of cytomegalovirus exposure and HLA in healthy donors. The PCR was carried out with 60 Vbeta primers and 13 Jbeta primers. Generated by immunoSEQ multiplex PCR, the TCRdb table keeps only in-frame clones and is missing some. The table has about 130,000 clones, 74% seen once. The sample was PBMCs. The receptors were gathered from a woman aged 50 to 65 in good health and CMV-seropositive.

The gene calls are TRBV6-5 and TRBJ2-5, with 14 nucleotides matching TRBD2. This CDR3 contains 15 residues. Germline assignment: CDR1 MNHEY and CDR2 SVGAGI. The J segment lost 4 bases and the V segment lost 8 bases, leaving 6 bases of the junction unmatched. In DNA, the CDR3 is TGTGCCAGCGCGCCTGGGACTAGCGGGGGAGAGACCCAGTACTTC. Translation gives CASAPGTSGGETQYF.

V is TRBV11-2 and J is TRBJ2-3; 8 nucleotides align to TRBD2. Germline V gives CDR1 SGHAT, CDR2 FQNNGV. The CDR3 has 15 residues. V gave up 1 base and J gave up 4 bases; unmatched junction bases: 4. As DNA, the CDR3 is TGTGCCAGCAGCTTAGCCTCCGGGGGGGCAGATACGCAGTATTTT. Translation gives CASSLASGGADTQYF.

This rearrangement joins TRBV10-3 to TRBJ2-5, with a tentative D call TRBD1 (5 bases). Trimming cost V 8 bases and J 5 bases, with 15 bases left between them. CDR1 is ENHRY and CDR2 is SYGVKD in the germline V gene. This CDR3 is 13 amino acids long. CDR3 protein: CAISGRVGETQYF. CDR3 in DNA: TGTGCCATCTCCGGCAGGGTCGGCGAGACCCAGTACTTC.

This chain connects TRBV15 to TRBJ2-7, with TRBD2 matching over 10 bases. The trim removed 2 bases at V and 3 bases at J, leaving 13 bases unmatched. Germline CDR1 LNHNV, CDR2 YYDKDF (reference sequence). The CDR3 length is 18 residues. CDR3 sequence reads: CATSRPSAGGRASYEQYF. CDR3 DNA sequence: TGTGCCACCAGCAGACCTTCAGCGGGGGGGAGGGCCAGCTACGAGCAGTACTTC.

This chain joins TRBV15 and TRBJ2-4; D is undetermined. Trimming took off 0 bases at V and 0 bases at J, with 9 bases between the two ends. Germline V lookup: CDR1 LNHNV, CDR2 YYDKDF (reference sequence). This CDR3 contains 16 residues. Here the CDR3 reads CATSRDHSLAKNIQYF. CDR3 sequence (DNA): TGTGCCACCAGCAGAGATCACAGCTTAGCCAAAAACATTCAGTACTTC.

This clone was counted once. The J gene is TRBJ2-3, the V gene TRBV27, with a possible D match to TRBD2 (6 bases). Trimming removed 5 bases from V and 1 base from J, with 13 bases in between. The CDR3 is 15 amino acids. The germline V gene encodes CDR1 MNHEY and CDR2 SMNVEV (reference sequence). The CDR3 region has the DNA TGTGCCAGCAGTCCGCGGGGACCGGGCACAGATACGCAGTATTTT. Encoded protein: CASSPRGPGTDTQYF.

The chain recombines TRBV21-1 with TRBJ1-5; the table's D call, TRBD1, has no DNA check behind it. TRBV21-1 is assigned pseudogene status. The CDR3 length is 15 residues. The CDR3 DNA reads TGTGCCACCTCCCACGACAGGCCAGCAGGACAGCCCCAGCATTTT. As protein: CATSHDRPAGQPQHF.

The chain links TRBV5-1 to TRBJ1-1; D is unresolved. The V gene lost 1 base and the J gene lost 4 bases, with 11 bases spanning the gap. The CDR3 loop spans 14 amino acids. CDR1 SGHRS and CDR2 YFSETQ come from the germline V gene. This CDR3 reads CASSLFGEVTEAFF. In nucleotides, the CDR3 is TGCGCCAGCAGCTTGTTCGGGGAAGTCACTGAAGCTTTCTTT.

The chain joins TRBV21-1 to TRBJ2-5; the table's TRBD1 call for D was not verified on the DNA. TRBV21-1 is reported as a pseudogene. This CDR3 spans 13 amino acids. The CDR3 nucleotides are TGTGCCAGCTCAATTGGCAGGCAAGAGACCCAGTACTTC. Protein: CASSIGRQETQYF.

There are a few counts of this clone. V usage is TRBV29-1 and J usage is TRBJ2-3; tentative D call: TRBD1 (6 bases). The V end was cut by 4 bases, the J end by 8 bases, with 16 bases between. CDR3 size: 13 residues. Germline lookup yields CDR1 SQVTM and CDR2 ANQGSEA. Here the CDR3 DNA reads TGCAGCGTTGTCCAGGTACAAGGGGGTACGCAGTATTTT. Protein: CSVVQVQGGTQYF.